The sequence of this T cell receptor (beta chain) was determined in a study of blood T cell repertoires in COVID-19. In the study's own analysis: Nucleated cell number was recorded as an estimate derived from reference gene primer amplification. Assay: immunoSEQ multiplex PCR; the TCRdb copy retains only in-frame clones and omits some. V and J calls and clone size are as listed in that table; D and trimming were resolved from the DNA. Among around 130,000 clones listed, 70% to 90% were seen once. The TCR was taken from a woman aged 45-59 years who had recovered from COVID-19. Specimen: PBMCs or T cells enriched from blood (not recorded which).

The CDR3 region is CASRSDLAGVTDTQYF. CDR3 DNA sequence: TGTGCCAGCAGGTCTGACCTAGCGGGGGTCACAGATACGCAGTATTTT. The chain carries TRBV11-2 and TRBJ2-3, with 10 nucleotides matching TRBD2. After removal of 6 bases from V and 2 bases from J, the junction contained 8 bases not matched to a gene. This CDR3 region has 16 residues. Germline V lookup: CDR1 SGHAT, CDR2 FQNNGV.